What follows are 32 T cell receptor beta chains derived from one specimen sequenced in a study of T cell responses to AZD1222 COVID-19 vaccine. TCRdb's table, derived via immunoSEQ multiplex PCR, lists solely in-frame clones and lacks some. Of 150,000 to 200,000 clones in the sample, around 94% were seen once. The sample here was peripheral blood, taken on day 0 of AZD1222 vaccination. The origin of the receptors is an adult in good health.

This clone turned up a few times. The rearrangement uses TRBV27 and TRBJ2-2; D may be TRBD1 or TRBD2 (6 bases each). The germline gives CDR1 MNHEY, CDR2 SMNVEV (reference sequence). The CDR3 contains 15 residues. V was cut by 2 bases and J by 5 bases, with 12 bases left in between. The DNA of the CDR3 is TGTGCCAGCAGTTTAGGGCAGGGGAGGACCGGGGAGCTGTTTTTT. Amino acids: CASSLGQGRTGELFF.

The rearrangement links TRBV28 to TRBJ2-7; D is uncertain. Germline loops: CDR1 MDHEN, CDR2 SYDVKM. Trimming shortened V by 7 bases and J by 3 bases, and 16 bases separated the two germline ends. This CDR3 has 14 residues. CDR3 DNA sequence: TGTGCCAGCACGCCGGTGTGGCAGGACTACGAGCAGTACTTC. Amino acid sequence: CASTPVWQDYEQYF.

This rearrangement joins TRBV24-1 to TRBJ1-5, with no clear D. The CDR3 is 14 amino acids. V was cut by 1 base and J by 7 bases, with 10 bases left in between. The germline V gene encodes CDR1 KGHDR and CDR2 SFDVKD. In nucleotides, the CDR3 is TGTGCCACCAGTGATTTTAGACACGGACAGCCCCAGCATTTT. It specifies CATSDFRHGQPQHF.

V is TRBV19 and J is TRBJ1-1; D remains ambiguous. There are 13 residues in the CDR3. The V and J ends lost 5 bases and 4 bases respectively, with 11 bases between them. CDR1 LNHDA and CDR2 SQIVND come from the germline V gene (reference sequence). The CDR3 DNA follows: TGTGCCAGTAGTTACCGGCCGGGCACTGAAGCTTTCTTT. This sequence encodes CASSYRPGTEAFF.

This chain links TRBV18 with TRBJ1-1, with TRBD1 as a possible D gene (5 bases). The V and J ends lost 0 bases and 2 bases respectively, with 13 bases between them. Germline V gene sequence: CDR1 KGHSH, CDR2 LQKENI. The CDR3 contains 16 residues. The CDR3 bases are TGTGCCAGCTCACCACCGGACATGGGGGGTAACACTGAAGCTTTCTTT. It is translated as CASSPPDMGGNTEAFF. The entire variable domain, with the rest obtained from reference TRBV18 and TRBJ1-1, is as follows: NAGVMQNPRHLVRRRGQEARLRCSPMKGHSHVYWYRQLPEEGLKFMVYLQKENIIDESGMPKERFSAEFPKEGPSILRIQQVVRGDSAAYFCASSPPDMGGNTEAFFGQGTRLTVV.

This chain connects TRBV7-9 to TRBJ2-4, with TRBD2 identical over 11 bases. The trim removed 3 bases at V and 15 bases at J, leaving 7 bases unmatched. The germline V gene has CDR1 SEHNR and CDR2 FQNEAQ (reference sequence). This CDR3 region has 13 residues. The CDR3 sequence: CASSLASGGPGYF. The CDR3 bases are TGTGCCAGCAGCTTGGCTAGCGGGGGGCCGGGGTACTTC.

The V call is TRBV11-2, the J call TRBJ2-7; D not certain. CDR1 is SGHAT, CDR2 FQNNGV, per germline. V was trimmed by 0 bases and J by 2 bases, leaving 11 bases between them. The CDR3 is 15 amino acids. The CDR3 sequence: CASSLDVGSAYEQYF. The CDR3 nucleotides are TGTGCCAGCAGCTTAGATGTTGGCAGCGCCTACGAGCAGTACTTC.

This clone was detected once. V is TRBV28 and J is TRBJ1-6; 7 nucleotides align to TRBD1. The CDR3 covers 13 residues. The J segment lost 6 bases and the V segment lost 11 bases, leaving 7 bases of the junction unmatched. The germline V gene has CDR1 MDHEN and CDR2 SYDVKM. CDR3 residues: CAGKDRINSPLHF. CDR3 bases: TGTGCCGGAAAGGACAGGATTAATTCACCCCTCCACTTT.

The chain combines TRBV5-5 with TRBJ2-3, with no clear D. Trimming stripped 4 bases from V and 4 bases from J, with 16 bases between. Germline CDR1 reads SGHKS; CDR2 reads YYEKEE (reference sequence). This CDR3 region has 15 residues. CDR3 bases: TGTGCCAGCAGCAAAGCTGCAGAGTACGCAGATACGCAGTATTTT. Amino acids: CASSKAAEYADTQYF.

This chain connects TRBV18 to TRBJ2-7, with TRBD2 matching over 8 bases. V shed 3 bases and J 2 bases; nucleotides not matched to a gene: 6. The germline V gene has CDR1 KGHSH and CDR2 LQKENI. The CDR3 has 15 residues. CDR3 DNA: TGTGCCAGCTCACCGCCTTCAGCGGGGGCCTACGAGCAGTACTTC. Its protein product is CASSPPSAGAYEQYF.

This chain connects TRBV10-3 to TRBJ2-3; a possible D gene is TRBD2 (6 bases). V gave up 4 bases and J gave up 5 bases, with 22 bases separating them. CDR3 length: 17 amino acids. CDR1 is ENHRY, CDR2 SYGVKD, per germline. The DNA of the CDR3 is TGTGCCATCAGTGCGAGACTAGTAGTGGGACTGGAAGATACGCAGTATTTT. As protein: CAISARLVVGLEDTQYF.

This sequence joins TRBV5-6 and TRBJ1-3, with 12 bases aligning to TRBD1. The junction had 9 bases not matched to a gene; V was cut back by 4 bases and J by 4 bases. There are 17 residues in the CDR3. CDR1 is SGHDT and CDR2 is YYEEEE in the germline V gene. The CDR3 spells CASSQVGDRGLGNTIYF. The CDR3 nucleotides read TGTGCCAGCAGCCAAGTCGGGGACAGGGGGCTCGGAAACACCATATATTTT.

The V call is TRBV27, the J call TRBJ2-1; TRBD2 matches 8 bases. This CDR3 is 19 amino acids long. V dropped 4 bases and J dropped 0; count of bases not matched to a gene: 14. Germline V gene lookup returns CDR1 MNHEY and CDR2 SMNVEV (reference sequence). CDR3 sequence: CASSYQTWGLGDSYNEQFF. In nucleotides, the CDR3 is TGTGCCAGCAGTTACCAAACCTGGGGACTAGGGGACTCCTACAATGAGCAGTTCTTC.

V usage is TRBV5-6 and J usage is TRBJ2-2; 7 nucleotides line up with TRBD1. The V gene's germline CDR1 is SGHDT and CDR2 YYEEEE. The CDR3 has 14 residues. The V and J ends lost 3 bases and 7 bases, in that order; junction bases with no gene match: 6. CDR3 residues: CASSSLTGVGELFF. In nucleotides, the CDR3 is TGTGCCAGCAGCTCCCTAACAGGGGTCGGGGAGCTGTTTTTT.

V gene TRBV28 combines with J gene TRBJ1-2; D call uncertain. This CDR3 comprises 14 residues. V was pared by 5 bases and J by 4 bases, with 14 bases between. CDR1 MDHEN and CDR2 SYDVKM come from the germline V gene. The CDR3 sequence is CASSLTSGSYGYTF. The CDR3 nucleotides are TGTGCCAGCAGTCTCACTTCGGGGAGCTATGGCTACACCTTC.

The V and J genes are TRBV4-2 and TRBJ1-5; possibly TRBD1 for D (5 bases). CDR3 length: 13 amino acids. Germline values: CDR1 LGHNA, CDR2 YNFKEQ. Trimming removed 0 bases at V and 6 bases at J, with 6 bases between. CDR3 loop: CASSQERGQPQHF. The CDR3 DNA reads TGTGCCAGCAGCCAAGAAAGGGGTCAGCCCCAGCATTTT.

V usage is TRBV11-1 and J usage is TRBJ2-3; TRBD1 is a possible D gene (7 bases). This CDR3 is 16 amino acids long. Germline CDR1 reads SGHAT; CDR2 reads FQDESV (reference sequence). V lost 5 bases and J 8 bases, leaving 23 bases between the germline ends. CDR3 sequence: CASSQTSRAQGGTQYF. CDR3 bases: TGTGCCAGCAGCCAAACTTCAAGGGCCCAGGGGGGTACGCAGTATTTT.

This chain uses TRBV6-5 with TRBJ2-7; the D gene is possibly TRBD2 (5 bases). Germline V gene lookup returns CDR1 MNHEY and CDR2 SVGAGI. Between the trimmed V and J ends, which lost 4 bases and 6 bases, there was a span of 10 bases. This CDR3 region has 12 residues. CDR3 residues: CASSSTRTEQYF. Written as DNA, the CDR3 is TGTGCCAGCAGTTCCACTAGGACCGAGCAGTACTTC.

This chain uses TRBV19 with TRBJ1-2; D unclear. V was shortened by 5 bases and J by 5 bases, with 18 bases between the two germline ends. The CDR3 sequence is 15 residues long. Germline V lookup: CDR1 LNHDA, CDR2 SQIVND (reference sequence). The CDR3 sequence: CASSVRHLPRYGYTF. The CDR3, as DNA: TGTGCCAGTAGTGTACGACACCTACCACGATATGGCTACACCTTC.

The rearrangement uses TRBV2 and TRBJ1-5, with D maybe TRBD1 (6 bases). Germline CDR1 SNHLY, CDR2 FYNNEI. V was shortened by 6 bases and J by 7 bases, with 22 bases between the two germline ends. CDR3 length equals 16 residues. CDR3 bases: TGTGCCAGCAGCCCTAACTCGGGGGGGGCTAGACAGCCCCAGCATTTT. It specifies CASSPNSGGARQPQHF.

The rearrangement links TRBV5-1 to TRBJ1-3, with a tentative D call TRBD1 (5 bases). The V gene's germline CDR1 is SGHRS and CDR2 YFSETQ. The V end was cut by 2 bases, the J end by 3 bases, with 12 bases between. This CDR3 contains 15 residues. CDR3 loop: CASSFDSGYGNTIYF. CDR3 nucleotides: TGCGCCAGCAGCTTCGACTCAGGGTATGGAAACACCATATATTTT.

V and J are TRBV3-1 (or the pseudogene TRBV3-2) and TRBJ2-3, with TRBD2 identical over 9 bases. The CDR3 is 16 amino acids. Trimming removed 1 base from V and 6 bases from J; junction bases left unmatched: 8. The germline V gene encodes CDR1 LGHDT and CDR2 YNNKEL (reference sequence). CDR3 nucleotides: TGTGCCAGCAGCCAAGTTTTTGGCGGGGGGGCGGATACGCAGTATTTT. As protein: CASSQVFGGGADTQYF.

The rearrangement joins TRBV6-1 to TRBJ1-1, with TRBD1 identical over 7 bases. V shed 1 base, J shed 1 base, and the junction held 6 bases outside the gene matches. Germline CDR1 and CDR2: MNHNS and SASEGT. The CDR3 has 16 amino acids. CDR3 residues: CASSEVLQGENTEAFF. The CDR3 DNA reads TGTGCCAGCAGTGAAGTTCTGCAGGGGGAGAACACTGAAGCTTTCTTT.

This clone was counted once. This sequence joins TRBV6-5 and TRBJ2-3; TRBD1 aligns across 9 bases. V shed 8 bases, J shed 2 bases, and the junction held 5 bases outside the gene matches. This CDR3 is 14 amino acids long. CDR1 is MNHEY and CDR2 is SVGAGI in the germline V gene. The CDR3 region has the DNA TGTGCCAGCGGGACAGGGCACACCACAGATACGCAGTATTTT. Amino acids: CASGTGHTTDTQYF.

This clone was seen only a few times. Here the CDR3 reads CASSLGQGGGYTF. Here the CDR3 DNA reads TGTGCCAGCAGCTTGGGACAGGGCGGGGGCTACACCTTC. The chain carries TRBV7-2 and TRBJ1-2; the match to TRBD1 covers 9 bases. The germline V gene has CDR1 SGHTA and CDR2 FQGNSA. This CDR3 region has 13 residues. Germline trimming cut 3 bases from V and 8 bases from J; bases unmatched to any gene: 4. Full variable domain (remainder filled in from reference TRBV7-2 and TRBJ1-2): GAGVSQSPSNKVTEKGKDVELRCDPISGHTALYWYRQSLGQGLEFLIYFQGNSAPDKSGLPSDRFSAERTGGSVSTLTIQRTQQEDSAVYLCASSLGQGGGYTFGSGTRLTVV.

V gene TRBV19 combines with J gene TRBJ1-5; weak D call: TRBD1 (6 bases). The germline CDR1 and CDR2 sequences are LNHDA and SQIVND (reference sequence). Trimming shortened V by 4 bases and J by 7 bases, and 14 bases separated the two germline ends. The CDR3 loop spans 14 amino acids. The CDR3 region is CASSTKQGPQPQHF. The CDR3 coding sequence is TGTGCCAGTAGTACAAAACAGGGCCCACAGCCCCAGCATTTT.

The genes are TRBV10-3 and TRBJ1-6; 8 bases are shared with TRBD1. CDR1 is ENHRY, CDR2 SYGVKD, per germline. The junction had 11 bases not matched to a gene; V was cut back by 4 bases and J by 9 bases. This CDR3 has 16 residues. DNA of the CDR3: TGTGCCATCAGTGGGACAGGGCCCAGTTTCGGTTCACCCCTCCACTTT. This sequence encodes CAISGTGPSFGSPLHF.

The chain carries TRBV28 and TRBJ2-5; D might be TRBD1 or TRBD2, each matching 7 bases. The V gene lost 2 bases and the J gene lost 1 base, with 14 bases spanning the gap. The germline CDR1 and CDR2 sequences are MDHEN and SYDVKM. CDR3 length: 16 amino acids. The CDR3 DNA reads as TGTGCCAGCAGTTTAAATGGGAGGGGGCCCCAAGAGACCCAGTACTTC. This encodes CASSLNGRGPQETQYF.

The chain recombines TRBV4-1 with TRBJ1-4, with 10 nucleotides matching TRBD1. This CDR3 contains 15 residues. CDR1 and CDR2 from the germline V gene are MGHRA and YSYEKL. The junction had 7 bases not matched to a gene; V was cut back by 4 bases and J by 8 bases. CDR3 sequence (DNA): TGCGCCAGCAGCCGCGGACAGGGGGAAGAGGAAAAACTGTTTTTT. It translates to CASSRGQGEEEKLFF.

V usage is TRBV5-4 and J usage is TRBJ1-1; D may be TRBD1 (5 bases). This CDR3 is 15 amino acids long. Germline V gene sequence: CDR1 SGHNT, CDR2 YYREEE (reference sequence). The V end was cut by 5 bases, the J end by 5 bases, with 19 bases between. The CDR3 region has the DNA TGTGCCAGCAGGCGGGGGGGGAGCCCGTCAACTGAAGCTTTCTTT. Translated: CASRRGGSPSTEAFF.

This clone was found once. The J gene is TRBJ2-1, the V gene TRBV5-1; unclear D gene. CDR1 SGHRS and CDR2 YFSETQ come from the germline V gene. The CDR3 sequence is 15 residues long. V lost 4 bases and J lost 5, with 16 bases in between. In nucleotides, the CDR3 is TGCGCCAGCAGCCAAAGCCTAGGCAGCGACAATGAGCAGTTCTTC. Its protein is CASSQSLGSDNEQFF.

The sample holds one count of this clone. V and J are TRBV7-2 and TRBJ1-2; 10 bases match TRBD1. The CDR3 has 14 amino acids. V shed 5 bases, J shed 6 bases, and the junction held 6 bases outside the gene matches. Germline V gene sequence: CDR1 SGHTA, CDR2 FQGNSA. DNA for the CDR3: TGTGCCAGCAGCCAAGGACAGGGGGTCGATGGCTACACCTTC. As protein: CASSQGQGVDGYTF.